The T cell receptor beta chain under discussion was sequenced for a study of shared clonotypes between healthy human individuals (dated by TCRdb to the early 2020s). For the wider study: The cohort included three men and a couple of women between 18 and 49 years of age. Per donor, three plates each were used for CD4 naive and CD4 memory, two for CD8 naive, and one for CD8 memory. The study deeply sequenced blood TCR repertoires of roughly five healthy adults to estimate repertoire size and the extent of clonotype sharing between individuals. To increase sequencing depth and limit assay-specific biases, different laboratories used diverse techniques to prepare libraries and sequence TCR repertoires. Each donor's leukapheresis produced roughly between roughly 0.85 and 10 billion PBMCs.

TCR CDR3 regions were amplified from genomic DNA by multiplex PCR using the deep immunoSEQ assay. Extracted genomic DNA from each cell subset was spread evenly across all wells of several immunoSEQ 96-well plates, with each plate serving as a replicate. For sorted subsets, 200 ng of genomic DNA, equivalent to 30,000 or so T cell genomes, went into each replicate PCR. Purified libraries were measured with a Qubit 3.0 fluorometer, size-checked on a Bioanalyzer 2100, and measured again with the KAPA Library Quantification kit. Every immunoSEQ 96-well plate was sequenced on a dedicated single-read 150-cycle Illumina NextSeq 550 flow cell. The source study handled its data this way. Because the immunoSEQ output held only junctional sequences and lacked quality scores, the filtering could not match the filtering applied to full-length reads. Sequences were annotated with PyIR, a Python wrapper for IgBLAST v1.9, and V/J genes and CDR3 were assigned using IMGT germline references. Reads with weak V/J assignments (E-value above 1e-6), missing CDR3, stop codons, out-of-frame junctions, or ambiguous translated residues were removed. V3J clonotypes were defined as sequences sharing the same inferred V gene, J gene, and CDR3 amino acid sequence. To compute the percentage overlap between repertoires, the number of shared unique clonotypes was divided by the size of the smaller repertoire. RTK rarefaction, the Chao1 estimator, and Recon v2.1 estimates of unobserved clonotypes were used to assess repertoire richness. For all TCRbeta clonotypes obtained by the gDNA method from a few donors, generation probabilities were computed with OLGA. TCRdb limited this immuneACCESS table to in-frame rearrangements with V and J called. A share of clones is missing; checked studies link under half to unresolved V genes, and the rest is unexplained. D and trimming come from the DNA, and the V and J calls and clone size come from that table. The sample has some 1,400,000 clones on record, around 97% of them singletons. The top ten clones comprise roughly 1.2% of the sample.

Study-wide conclusions, independent of this receptor: Based on pairwise subsampling, the degree of clonotype sharing among donors was expected to be affected by sequencing depth. Because the study included a small number of donors, the genetic and exposure-history diversity represented was limited. Estimated clonotype richness was generally larger for naive than for memory subsets. About 5% of naive CD4, approximately 3.7% of naive CD8, approximately 2% of memory CD4, and more than 0.35% of memory CD8 clonotypes were shared across a handful of donors. Sampling was limited to blood, and TCR repertoires in tissue likely differ from TCR repertoires in blood. Compared with non-shared clonotypes, the clonotypes found in all four sorted-subset donors had higher generation probabilities. Rarefaction of sorted-subset datasets indicated incomplete sequencing despite the large sequencing depth.

The CDR3 numbers 14 residues from cysteine through phenylalanine. Only the CDR3 DNA is retained, 42 bases long and in frame from the first base. The V and J ends are trimmed by 5 bases and 5 bases, leaving 15 bases between them. CDR1 and CDR2 are read off the germline V gene as MDHEN and SYDVKM. With respect to this clone: The antigen this receptor binds is unknown. Base qualities are not at hand, and no much larger clone is one base apart.

The donors were healthy, HIV-negative adults with no recently reported acute infections or vaccinations. All donors were Caucasian adults living in Nashville, Tennessee, USA. Magnetic negative selection was used to enrich CD4+ T cells, after which naive cells were positively selected on CD45RA and the negative fraction became the memory subset. Blood was collected by leukapheresis, and PBMCs were isolated by Ficoll-Histopaque density gradient centrifugation and then cryopreserved in liquid nitrogen vapor phase. Analytical flow cytometry was used to check the purity and quantity of every magnetically sorted T cell population. Each sorted fraction had its genomic DNA isolated and then quantified by UV absorbance on a Nanodrop 2000c.

The chain is made from TRBV28 and TRBJ2-5, with TRBD1 tentatively as D gene (5 bases match). The sequenced sample consisted of naive CD4+ T cells sorted from blood. In the paper's terms, the cell subset or site label means: CD45RA+ positively selected. This clonotype was sampled from a man aged 30 to 45 in good health. CDR3 protein: CASSTPRAGETQYF. The DNA is TGTGCCAGCAGTACCCCCAGGGCAGGGGAGACCCAGTACTTC.